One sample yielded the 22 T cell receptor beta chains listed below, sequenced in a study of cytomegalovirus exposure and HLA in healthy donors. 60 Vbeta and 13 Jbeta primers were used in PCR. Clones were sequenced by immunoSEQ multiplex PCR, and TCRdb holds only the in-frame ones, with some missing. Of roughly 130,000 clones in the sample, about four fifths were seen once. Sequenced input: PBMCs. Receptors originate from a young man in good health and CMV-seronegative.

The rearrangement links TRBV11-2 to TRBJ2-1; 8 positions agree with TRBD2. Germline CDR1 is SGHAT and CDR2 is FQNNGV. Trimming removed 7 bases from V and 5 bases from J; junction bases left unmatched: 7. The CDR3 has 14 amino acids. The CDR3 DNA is TGTGCCAGCAAGAGGACTAGCACGAACAATGAGCAGTTCTTC. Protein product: CASKRTSTNNEQFF.

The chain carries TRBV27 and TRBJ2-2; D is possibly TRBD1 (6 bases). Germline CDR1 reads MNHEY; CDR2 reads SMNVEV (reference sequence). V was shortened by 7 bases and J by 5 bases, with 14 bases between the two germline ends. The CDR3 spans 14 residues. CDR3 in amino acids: CASTQDRSTGELFF. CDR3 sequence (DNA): TGTGCCAGCACACAAGACAGGTCAACCGGGGAGCTGTTTTTT.

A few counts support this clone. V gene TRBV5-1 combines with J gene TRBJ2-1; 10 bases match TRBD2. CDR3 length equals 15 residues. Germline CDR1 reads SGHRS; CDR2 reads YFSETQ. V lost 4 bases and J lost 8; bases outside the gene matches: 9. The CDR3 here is CASSPLAGVADEQFF. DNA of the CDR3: TGCGCCAGCAGCCCCCTAGCGGGAGTTGCGGATGAGCAGTTCTTC.

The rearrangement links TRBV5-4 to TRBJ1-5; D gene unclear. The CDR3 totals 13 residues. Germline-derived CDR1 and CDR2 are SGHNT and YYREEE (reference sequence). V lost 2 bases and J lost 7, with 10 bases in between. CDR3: CASSFLRGQPQHF. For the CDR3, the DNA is TGTGCCAGCAGCTTCCTTCGCGGGCAGCCCCAGCATTTT.

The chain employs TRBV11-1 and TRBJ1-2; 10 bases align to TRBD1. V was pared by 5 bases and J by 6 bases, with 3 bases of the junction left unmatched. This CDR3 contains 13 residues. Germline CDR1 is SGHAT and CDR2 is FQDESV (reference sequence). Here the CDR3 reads CASSRQGADGYTF. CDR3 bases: TGTGCCAGCAGCCGACAGGGGGCCGATGGCTACACCTTC.

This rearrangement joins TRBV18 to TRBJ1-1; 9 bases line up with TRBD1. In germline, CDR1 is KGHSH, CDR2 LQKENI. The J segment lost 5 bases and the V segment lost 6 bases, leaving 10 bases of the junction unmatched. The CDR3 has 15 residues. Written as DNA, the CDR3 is TGTGCCAGCTCCGAAACTACAGGGGGCACAACTGAAGCTTTCTTT. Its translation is CASSETTGGTTEAFF.

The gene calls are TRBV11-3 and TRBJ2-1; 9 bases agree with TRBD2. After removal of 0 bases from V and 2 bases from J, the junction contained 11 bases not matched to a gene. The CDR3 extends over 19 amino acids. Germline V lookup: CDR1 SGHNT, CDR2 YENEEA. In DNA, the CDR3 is TGTGCCAGCAGCTTAGAGGGGGGGGTTAGCGGGGGACCCTACAATGAGCAGTTCTTC. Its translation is CASSLEGGVSGGPYNEQFF.

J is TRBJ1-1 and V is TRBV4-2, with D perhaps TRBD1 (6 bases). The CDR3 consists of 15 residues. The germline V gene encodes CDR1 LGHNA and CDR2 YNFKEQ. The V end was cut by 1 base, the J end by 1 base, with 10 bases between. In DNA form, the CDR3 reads TGTGCCAGCAGCCAAGTGACAGGAGAGAACACTGAAGCTTTCTTT. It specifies CASSQVTGENTEAFF.

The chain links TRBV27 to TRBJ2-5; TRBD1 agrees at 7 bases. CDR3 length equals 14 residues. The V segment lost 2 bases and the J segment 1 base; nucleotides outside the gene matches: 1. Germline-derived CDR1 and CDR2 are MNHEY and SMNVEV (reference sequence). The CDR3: CASSLGTAQETQYF. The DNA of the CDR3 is TGTGCCAGCAGTTTAGGGACAGCCCAAGAGACCCAGTACTTC.

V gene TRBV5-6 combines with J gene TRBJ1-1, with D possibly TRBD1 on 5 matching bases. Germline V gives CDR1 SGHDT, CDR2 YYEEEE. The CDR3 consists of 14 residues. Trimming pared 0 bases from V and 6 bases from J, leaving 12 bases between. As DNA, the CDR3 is TGTGCCAGCAGCTTGGAAGGACCAGGGCCTGAAGCTTTCTTT. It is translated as CASSLEGPGPEAFF.

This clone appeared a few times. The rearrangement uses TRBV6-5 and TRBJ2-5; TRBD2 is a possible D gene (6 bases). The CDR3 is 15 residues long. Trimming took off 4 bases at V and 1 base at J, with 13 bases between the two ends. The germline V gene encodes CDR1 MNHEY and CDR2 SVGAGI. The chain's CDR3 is CASSLVDYFQETQYF. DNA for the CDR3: TGTGCCAGCAGTTTGGTGGACTACTTCCAAGAGACCCAGTACTTC.

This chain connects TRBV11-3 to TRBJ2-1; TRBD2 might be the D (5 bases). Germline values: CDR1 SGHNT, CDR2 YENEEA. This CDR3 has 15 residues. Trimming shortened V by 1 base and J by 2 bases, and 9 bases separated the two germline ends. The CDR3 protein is CASSLAGSAYNEQFF. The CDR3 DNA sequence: TGTGCCAGCAGCTTAGCGGGATCTGCCTACAATGAGCAGTTCTTC.

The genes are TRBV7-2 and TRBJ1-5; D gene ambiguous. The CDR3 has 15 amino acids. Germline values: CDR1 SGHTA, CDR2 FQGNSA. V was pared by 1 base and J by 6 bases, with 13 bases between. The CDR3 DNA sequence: TGTGCCAGCAGCTTAGAGATCTATCCTAGTCAGCCCCAGCATTTT. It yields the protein CASSLEIYPSQPQHF. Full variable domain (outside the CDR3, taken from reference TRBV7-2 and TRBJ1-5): GAGVSQSPSNKVTEKGKDVELRCDPISGHTALYWYRQSLGQGLEFLIYFQGNSAPDKSGLPSDRFSAERTGGSVSTLTIQRTQQEDSAVYLCASSLEIYPSQPQHFGDGTRLSIL.

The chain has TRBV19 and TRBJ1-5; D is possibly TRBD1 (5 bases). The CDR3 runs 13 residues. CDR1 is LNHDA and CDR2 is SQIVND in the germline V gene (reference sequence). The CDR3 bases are TGTGCTAGCGGGGCCGGGAACAATCAGCCCCAGCATTTT. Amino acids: CASGAGNNQPQHF.

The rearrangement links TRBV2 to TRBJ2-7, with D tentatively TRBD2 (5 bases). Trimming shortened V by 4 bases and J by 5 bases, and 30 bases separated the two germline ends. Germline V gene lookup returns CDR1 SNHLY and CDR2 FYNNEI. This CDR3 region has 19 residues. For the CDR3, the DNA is TGTGCCAGCAGTGGGGATGAGGAAAAGGGTGGCCCGGGGTGTCACGAGCAGTACTTC. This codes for CASSGDEEKGGPGCHEQYF.

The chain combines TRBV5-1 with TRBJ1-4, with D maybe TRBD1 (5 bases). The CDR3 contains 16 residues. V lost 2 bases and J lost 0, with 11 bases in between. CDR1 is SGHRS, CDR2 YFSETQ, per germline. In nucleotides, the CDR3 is TGCGCCAGCAGCTTCACCGGGGGATCAACTAATGAAAAACTGTTTTTT. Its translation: CASSFTGGSTNEKLFF. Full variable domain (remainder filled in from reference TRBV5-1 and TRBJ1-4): KAGVTQTPRYLIKTRGQQVTLSCSPISGHRSVSWYQQTPGQGLQFLFEYFSETQRNKGNFPGRFSGRQFSNSRSEMNVSTLELGDSALYLCASSFTGGSTNEKLFFGSGTQLSVL.

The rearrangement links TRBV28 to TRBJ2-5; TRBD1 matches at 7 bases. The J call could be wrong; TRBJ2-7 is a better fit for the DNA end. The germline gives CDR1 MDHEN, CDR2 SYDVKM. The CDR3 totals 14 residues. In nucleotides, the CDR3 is TGTGCCAGCAGAACCGGGACAGATTACTACGAGCAGTACTTC. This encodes CASRTGTDYYEQYF.

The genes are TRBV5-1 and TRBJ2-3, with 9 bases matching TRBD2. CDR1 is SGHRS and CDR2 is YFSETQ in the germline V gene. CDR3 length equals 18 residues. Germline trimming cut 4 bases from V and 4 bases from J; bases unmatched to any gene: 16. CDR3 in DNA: TGCGCCAGCAGCATTAGGACTTCAGCGGGAGGAGAAGCAGATACGCAGTATTTT. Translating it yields CASSIRTSAGGEADTQYF.

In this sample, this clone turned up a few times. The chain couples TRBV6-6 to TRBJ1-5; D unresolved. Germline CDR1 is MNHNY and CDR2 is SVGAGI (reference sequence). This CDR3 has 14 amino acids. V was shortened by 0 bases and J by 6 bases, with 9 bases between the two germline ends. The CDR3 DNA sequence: TGTGCCAGCAGTTACTCGCGGGCGGCTCAGCCCCAGCATTTT. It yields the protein CASSYSRAAQPQHF.

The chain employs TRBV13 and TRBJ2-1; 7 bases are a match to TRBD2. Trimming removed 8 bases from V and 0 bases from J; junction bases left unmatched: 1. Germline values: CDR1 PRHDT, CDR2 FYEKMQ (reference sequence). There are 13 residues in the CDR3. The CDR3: CASRGSSYNEQFF. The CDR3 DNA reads TGTGCCAGCCGCGGGAGCTCCTACAATGAGCAGTTCTTC.

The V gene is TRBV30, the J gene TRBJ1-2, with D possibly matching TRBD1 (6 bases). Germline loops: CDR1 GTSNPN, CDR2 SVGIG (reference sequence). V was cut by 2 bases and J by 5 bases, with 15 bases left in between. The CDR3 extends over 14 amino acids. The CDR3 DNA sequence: TGTGCCTGGAGTAGCGGGGGCGGTGGTTATGGCTACACCTTC. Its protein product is CAWSSGGGGYGYTF.

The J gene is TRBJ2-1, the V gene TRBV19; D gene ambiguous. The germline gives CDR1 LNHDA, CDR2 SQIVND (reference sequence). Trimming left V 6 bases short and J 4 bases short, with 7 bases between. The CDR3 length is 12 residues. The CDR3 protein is CASSGNYNEQFF. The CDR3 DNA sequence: TGTGCCAGTAGCGGTAATTACAATGAGCAGTTCTTC.